The 6 T cell receptor beta chains given below trace back to one sample, sequenced in a study of cytomegalovirus exposure and HLA in healthy donors. Method: immunoSEQ multiplex PCR; TCRdb's copy keeps in-frame clones and lacks some. In the table there are some 70,000 clones, around 89% of which are singletons. The specimen was PBMCs. Every receptor here comes from a woman aged 18-29 years in good health and CMV-seronegative.

The V call is TRBV6-1, the J call TRBJ2-3; TRBD2 agrees at 11 bases. The CDR3 has 13 amino acids. Germline assignment: CDR1 MNHNS and CDR2 SASEGT. The V and J ends lost 8 bases and 6 bases, in that order; junction bases with no gene match: 4. The CDR3 spells CASLAGGLDTQYF. For the CDR3, the DNA is TGTGCCAGCCTAGCGGGGGGTCTGGATACGCAGTATTTT.

The chain combines TRBV4-1 with TRBJ2-3, with 10 nucleotides matching TRBD2. The V and J ends lost 0 bases and 0 bases, in that order; junction bases with no gene match: 15. This CDR3 region has 21 residues. Germline CDR1 reads MGHRA; CDR2 reads YSYEKL. CDR3 sequence (DNA): TGCGCCAGCAGCCAAGATTATCCACTAGCGGGATTCACCGGAAGCACAGATACGCAGTATTTT. Its translation: CASSQDYPLAGFTGSTDTQYF.

To note about this clone: This same CDR3 is encoded by further DNA sequences in the sample. The CDR3 loop is CASSVATGGNTIYF. For the CDR3, the DNA is TGTGCCAGCAGCGTAGCGACAGGAGGAAACACCATATATTTT. The chain is built from TRBV9 and TRBJ1-3; a possible D gene is TRBD1 (6 bases). CDR3 length equals 14 residues. The V gene lost 0 bases and the J gene lost 4 bases, with 8 bases spanning the gap. Germline V gene lookup returns CDR1 SGDLS and CDR2 YYNGEE.

This clone was recorded a few times. The chain carries TRBV19 and TRBJ1-3; possibly TRBD1 for D (5 bases). The CDR3 is 13 amino acids. The V and J ends lost 3 bases and 4 bases respectively, with 7 bases between them. Germline V gene lookup returns CDR1 LNHDA and CDR2 SQIVND (reference sequence). The CDR3 loop reads CASSIQGGNTIYF. The CDR3 bases are TGTGCCAGTAGTATCCAGGGAGGAAACACCATATATTTT. The full variable domain, completed using reference TRBV19 and TRBJ1-3, is DGGITQSPKYLFRKEGQNVTLSCEQNLNHDAMYWYRQDPGQGLRLIYYSQIVNDFQKGDIAEGYSVSREKKESFPLTVTSAQKNPTAFYLCASSIQGGNTIYFGEGSWLTVV.

This clone was seen a few times. This rearrangement joins TRBV7-8 to TRBJ2-7; maybe TRBD2 (5 bases). Germline CDR1 SGHVS, CDR2 FQNEAQ. Trimming shortened V by 0 bases and J by 7 bases, and 16 bases separated the two germline ends. The CDR3 is 15 amino acids. CDR3 bases: TGTGCCAGCAGCTTAGCGGGGTCCGACGGGGAGGAGCAGTACTTC. This gives the protein CASSLAGSDGEEQYF.

The chain combines TRBV27 with TRBJ2-3; D ambiguous. The CDR3 totals 11 residues. CDR1 MNHEY and CDR2 SMNVEV come from the germline V gene (reference sequence). Trimming stripped 3 bases from V and 4 bases from J, with 2 bases between. The CDR3 region is CASSFADTQYF. CDR3 nucleotide sequence: TGTGCCAGCAGTTTCGCAGATACGCAGTATTTT.